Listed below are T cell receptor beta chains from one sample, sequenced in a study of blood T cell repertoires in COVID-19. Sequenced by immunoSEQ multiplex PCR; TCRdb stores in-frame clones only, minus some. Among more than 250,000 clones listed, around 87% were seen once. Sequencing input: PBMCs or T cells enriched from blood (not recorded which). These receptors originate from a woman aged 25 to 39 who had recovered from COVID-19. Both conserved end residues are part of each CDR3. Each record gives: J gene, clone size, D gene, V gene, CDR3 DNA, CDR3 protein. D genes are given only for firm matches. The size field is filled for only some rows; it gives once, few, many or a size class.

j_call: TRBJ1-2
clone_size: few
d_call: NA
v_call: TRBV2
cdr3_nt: TGTGCCAGCAAAGTATTCGACAGGATCTATGGCTACACCTTC
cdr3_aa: CASKVFDRIYGYTF

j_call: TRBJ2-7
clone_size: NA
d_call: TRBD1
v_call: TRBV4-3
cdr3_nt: TGCGCCAGCAGCCGTGACAGGGACTACGAGCAGTACTTC
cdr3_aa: CASSRDRDYEQYF

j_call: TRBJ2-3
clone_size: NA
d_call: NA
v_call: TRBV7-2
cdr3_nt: TGTGCCAGCAGCTTTACCTACACAGATACGCAGTATTTT
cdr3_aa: CASSFTYTDTQYF

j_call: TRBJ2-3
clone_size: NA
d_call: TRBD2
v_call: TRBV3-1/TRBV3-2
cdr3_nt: TGTGCCAGCAGCCAAGTATCGCGGGGGGCCAGCACAGATACGCAGTATTTT
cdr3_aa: CASSQVSRGASTDTQYF

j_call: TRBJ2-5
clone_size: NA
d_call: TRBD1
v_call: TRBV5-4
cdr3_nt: TGTGCCACTCGAGACAGGGCATTATCAGAGACCCAGTACTTC
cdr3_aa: CATRDRALSETQYF

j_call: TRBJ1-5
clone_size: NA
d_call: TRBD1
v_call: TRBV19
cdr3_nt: TGTGCCAGTAGTTCGGGACAGGGATGGAATCAGCCCCAGCATTTT
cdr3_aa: CASSSGQGWNQPQHF

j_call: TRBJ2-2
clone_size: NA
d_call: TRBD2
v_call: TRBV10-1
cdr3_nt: TGCGCCAGCAGTGAGGCTAGCGGGGGGGCTCAGTCCACCGGGGAGCTGTTTTTT
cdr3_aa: CASSEASGGAQSTGELFF

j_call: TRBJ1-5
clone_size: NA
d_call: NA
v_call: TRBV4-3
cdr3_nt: TGCGCCAGCAGCCAAGATGGACTTCTCAATCAGCCCCAGCATTTT
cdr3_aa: CASSQDGLLNQPQHF

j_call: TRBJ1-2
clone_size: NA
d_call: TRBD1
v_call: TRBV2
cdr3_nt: TGTGCCAGCATTCAGGATCCCACAGGGGCCTATGGCTACACCTTC
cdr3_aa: CASIQDPTGAYGYTF

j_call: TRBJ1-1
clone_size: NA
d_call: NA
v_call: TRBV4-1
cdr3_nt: TGCGCCAGCAGCCAAGTCCGGGTGGGGCGGACTGAAGCTTTCTTT
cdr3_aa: CASSQVRVGRTEAFF

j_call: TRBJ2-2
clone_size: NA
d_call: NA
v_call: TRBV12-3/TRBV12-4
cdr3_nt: TGTGCCACTACGGTGAACACCGGGGAGCTGTTTTTT
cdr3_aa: CATTVNTGELFF

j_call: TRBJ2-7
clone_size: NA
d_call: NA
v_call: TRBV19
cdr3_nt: TGTGCCAGTAGTGATCCCTTCGGGGGTGGTTTCGACGAGCAGTACTTC
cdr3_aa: CASSDPFGGGFDEQYF

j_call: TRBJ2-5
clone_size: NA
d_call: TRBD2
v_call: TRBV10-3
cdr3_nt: TGTGCCACAAACGTAGGAGCTAGCGGGGAGACCCAGTACTTC
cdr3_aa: CATNVGASGETQYF

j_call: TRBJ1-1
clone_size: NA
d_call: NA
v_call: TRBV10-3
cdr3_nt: TGTGCCATCAGTAGCGCCCCCGGGAACACTGAAGCTTTCTTT
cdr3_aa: CAISSAPGNTEAFF

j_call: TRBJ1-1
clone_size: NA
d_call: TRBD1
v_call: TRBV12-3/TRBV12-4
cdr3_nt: TGTGCCAGCGGGGGGACAGGTCGAGCTTTCTTT
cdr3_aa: CASGGTGRAFF

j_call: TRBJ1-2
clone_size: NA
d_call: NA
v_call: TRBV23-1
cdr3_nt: TGCGCCAGCAGTCAATCGAAGCGTCAGTGGTATGGCTACACCTTC
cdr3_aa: CASSQSKRQWYGYTF

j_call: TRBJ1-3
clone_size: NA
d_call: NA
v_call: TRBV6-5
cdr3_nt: TGTGCCAGCAGCCTCCGGGGGGAACAAGGGAACACCATATATTTT
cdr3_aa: CASSLRGEQGNTIYF

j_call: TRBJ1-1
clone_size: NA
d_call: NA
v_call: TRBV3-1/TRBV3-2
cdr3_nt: TGTGCCAGCAGCCCAGGGTGGGAGAACACTGAAGCTTTCTTT
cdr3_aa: CASSPGWENTEAFF

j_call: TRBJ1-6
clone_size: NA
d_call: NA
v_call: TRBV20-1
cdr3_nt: TGCAGTGCTAGTTTGGGACAAGGGTATGGATCACCCCTCCACTTT
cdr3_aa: CSASLGQGYGSPLHF

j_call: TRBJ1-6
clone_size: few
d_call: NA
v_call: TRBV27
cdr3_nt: TGTGCCAGCAGTTTATGGGCGGCGGGGAATTCACCCCTCCACTTT
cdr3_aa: CASSLWAAGNSPLHF

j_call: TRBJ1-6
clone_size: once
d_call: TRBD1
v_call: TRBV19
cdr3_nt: TGTGCCAGTAGCGACAGGGGAGGTTCACCCCTCCACTTT
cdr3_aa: CASSDRGGSPLHF

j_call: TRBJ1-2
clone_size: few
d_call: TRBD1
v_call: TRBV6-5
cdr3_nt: TGTGCCAGCAGCTCCGACAGGGGCTATGGCTACACCTTC
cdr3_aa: CASSSDRGYGYTF

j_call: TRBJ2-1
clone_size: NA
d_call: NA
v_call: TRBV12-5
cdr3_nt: TGTGCTAGTGGTTTAGTACAGGGGTCTATAGGGACTAGATCGATCAATGAGCAGTTCTTC
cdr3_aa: CASGLVQGSIGTRSINEQFF

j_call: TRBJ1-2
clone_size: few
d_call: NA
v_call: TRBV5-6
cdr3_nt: TGTGCCAGCAGCTTGTACGGGAACTATGGCTACACCTTC
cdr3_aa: CASSLYGNYGYTF

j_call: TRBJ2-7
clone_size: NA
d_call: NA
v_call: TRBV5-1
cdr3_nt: TGCGCCAGCAGCCGAAATTCGGGGAGCGGATACGAGCAGTACTTC
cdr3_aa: CASSRNSGSGYEQYF

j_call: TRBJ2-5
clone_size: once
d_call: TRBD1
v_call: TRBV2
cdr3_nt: TGTGCCAGTCCGGGACAGGGGGCCTTGGAGACCCAGTACTTC
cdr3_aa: CASPGQGALETQYF

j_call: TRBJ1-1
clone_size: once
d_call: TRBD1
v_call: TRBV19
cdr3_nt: TGTGCCAGTAGTATCCCTGGGACAGGGACTTGGGTCACTGAAGCTTTCTTT
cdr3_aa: CASSIPGTGTWVTEAFF

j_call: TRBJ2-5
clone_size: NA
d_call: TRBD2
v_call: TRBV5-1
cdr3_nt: TGCGCCAGCAGGTTGCGGGGGGGCCAAGAGACCCAGTACTTC
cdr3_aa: CASRLRGGQETQYF

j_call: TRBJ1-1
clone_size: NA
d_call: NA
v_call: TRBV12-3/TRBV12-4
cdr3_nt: TGTGCCAGCAGTTTGGGAGGAGGGTTTCGAGCTTTCTTT
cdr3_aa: CASSLGGGFRAFF

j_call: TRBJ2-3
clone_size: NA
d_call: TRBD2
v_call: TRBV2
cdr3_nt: TGTGCCGGAAGACTAGCGGGGGTTCGGGATACGCAGTATTTT
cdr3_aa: CAGRLAGVRDTQYF

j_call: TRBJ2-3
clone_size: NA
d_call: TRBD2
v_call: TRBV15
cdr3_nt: TGTGCCACCAGCAGACCCCTCGCGACTAGCGGGGGCGGATCAGAGGGTACGCAGTATTTT
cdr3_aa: CATSRPLATSGGGSEGTQYF

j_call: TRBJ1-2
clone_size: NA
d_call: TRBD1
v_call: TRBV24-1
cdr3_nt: TGTGCCACCAGTTTGGGACAGTTCTATGGCTACACCTTC
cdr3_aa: CATSLGQFYGYTF

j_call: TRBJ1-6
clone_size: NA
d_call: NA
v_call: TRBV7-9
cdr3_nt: TGTGCCAGCAGCTGGTATAGCTCACCCCTCCACTTT
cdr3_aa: CASSWYSSPLHF

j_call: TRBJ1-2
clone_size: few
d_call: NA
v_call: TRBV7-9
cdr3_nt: TGTGCCAGCAGCTTAGTAACAGGGTTTGGCTACACCTTC
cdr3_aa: CASSLVTGFGYTF

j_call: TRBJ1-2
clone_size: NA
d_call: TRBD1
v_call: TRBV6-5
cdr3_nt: TGTGCCAGCAGTTACACTGGGACAGCCTATGGCTACACCTTC
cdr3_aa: CASSYTGTAYGYTF

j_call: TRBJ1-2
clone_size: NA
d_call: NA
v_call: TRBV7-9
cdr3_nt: TGTGCCAGCAGCTTATTTTCTAATGGCTACACCTTC
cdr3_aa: CASSLFSNGYTF

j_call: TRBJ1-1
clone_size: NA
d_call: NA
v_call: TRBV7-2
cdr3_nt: TGTGCCAGCAGCTTAGTGTCCAGTATGAACACTGAAGCTTTCTTT
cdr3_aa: CASSLVSSMNTEAFF

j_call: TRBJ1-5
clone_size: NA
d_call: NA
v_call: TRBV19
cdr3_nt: TGTGCCAGTAGTATAATAGGTCCGGGACGGGGACTGAATCAGCCCCAGCATTTT
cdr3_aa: CASSIIGPGRGLNQPQHF

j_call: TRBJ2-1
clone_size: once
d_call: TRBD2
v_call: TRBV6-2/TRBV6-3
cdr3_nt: TGTGCCAGCAGTCTAGCGGGGCCTCTATACAATGAGCAGTTCTTC
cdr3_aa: CASSLAGPLYNEQFF

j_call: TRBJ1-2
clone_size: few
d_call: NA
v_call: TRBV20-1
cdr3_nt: TGCAGTGCTCCCACTAACTATGGCTACACCTTC
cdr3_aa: CSAPTNYGYTF

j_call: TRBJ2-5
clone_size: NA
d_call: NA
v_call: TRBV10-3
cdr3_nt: TGTGCCATCCAGATTGAGGGCCAAGAGACCCAGTACTTC
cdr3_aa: CAIQIEGQETQYF

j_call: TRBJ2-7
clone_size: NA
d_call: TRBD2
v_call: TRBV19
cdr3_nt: TGTGCCAGTAGCGGGGGGGGCCCGACCCCCTACGAGCAGTACTTC
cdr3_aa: CASSGGGPTPYEQYF

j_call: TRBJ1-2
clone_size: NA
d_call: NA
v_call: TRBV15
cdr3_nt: TGTGCCACCAGCAGAGACCCACAGGGCAGAGCTTATGGCTACACCTTC
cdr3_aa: CATSRDPQGRAYGYTF

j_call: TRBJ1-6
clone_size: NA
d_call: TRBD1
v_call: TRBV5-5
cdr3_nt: TGTGCCAGCAGGGCCGGGACAGGGTTTCCGAGCTCCTATAATTCACCCCTCCACTTT
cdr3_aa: CASRAGTGFPSSYNSPLHF

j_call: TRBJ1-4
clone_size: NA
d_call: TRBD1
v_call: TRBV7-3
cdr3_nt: TGTGCCAGCAGCTTAAATCCCCTAGGGCAGGGGGACGAAAAACTGTTTTTT
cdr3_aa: CASSLNPLGQGDEKLFF

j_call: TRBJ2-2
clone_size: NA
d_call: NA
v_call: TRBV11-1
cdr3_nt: TGTGCCAGCAGGAGCCGGACTCCCACCGGGGAGCTGTTTTTT
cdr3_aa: CASRSRTPTGELFF

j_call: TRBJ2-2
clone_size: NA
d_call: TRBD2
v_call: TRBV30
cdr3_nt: TGTGCCTGGAGGCTAGCGGGGGGGCGGGAGCTGTTTTTT
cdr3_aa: CAWRLAGGRELFF

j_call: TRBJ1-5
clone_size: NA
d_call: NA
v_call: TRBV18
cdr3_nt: TGTGCCAGCTCCCGCGAGGGTGATCAGCCCCAGCATTTT
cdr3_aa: CASSREGDQPQHF

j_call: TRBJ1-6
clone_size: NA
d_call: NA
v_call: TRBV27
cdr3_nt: TGTGCCAGCAGTTTTGGGCAGGGGTCACCCCTCCACTTT
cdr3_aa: CASSFGQGSPLHF

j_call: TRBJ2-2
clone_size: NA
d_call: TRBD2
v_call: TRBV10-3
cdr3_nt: TGTGCCATCAGGGCGACTAGCGGGAAGACCGGGGAGCTGTTTTTT
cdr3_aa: CAIRATSGKTGELFF

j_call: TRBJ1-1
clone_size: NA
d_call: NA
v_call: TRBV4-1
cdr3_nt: TGCGCCAGCAGCCAAGCTGGCCAGGGACTCATGAACACTGAAGCTTTCTTT
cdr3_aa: CASSQAGQGLMNTEAFF

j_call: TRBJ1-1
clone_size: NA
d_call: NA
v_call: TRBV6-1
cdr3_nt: TGTGCCAGCAGTGAGCGGGGGGGGAGGACTGAAGCTTTCTTT
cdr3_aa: CASSERGGRTEAFF

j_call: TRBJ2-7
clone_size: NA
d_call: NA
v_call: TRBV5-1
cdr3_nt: TGCGCCAGCAGCCGGGGACTCTACTCCTACGAGCAGTACTTC
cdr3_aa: CASSRGLYSYEQYF